The present TCR beta chain was sequenced within a study of regulatory T cells in long-lasting Graves disease. Germline-derived CDR1 and CDR2 are MNHNS and SASEGT. The CDR3 contains 11 residues. V was pared by 4 bases and J by 9 bases, with 7 bases between. Regarding the study as a whole: Persistent disease preferred TRBV28, TRBJ1-2 and TRBJ2-5. Blood alone, not thyroid tissue, was studied.

CDR3 regions were amplified by Arm-PCR using iRepertoire HTBI primers to build TCR beta libraries. TCRdb independently ran MiXCR on the multiplex PCR reads; one entry per CDR3 protein. The sample lists some 430,000 distinct CDR3 sequences, about 22% occurring once. The time point here: persistent/refractory GD, antithyroid drugs over 5 years with positive TRAb. From RNA extracted from PBMCs, the TCR library was made. Concerning this clonotype itself: What it binds is unknown.

This TCR derives from a female donor with Graves disease. The chain links TRBV6-1 to TRBJ2-1; D is unclear. Sample: peripheral blood mononuclear cells (PBMCs), taken when the disease was refractory, from a patient treated with antithyroid drugs. This CDR3 reads CASSGRGEQFF. The CDR3 DNA sequence: TGTGCCAGCAGTGGCCGTGGTGAGCAGTTCTTC.